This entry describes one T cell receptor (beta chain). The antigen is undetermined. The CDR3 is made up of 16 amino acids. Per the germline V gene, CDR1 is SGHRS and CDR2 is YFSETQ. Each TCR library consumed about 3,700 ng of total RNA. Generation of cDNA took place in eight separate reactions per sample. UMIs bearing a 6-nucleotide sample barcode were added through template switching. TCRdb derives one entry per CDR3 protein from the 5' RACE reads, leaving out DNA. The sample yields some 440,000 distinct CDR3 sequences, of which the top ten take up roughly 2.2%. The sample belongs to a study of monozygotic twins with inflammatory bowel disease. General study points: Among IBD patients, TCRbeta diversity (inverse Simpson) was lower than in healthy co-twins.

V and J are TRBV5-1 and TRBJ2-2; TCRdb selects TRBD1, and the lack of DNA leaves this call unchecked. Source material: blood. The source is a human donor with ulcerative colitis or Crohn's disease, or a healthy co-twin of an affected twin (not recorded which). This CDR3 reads CASSLATGRNTGELFF.